The 29 T cell receptor beta chains below were found in one sample sequenced in a study of T cell responses to AZD1222 COVID-19 vaccine. Here immunoSEQ multiplex PCR was the method, and the copy in TCRdb shows in-frame clones only, minus some. The profile shows approximately 100,000 clones, about nine tenths of them singletons. The specimen was peripheral blood, collected on day 0 of AZD1222 vaccination. These receptors all stem from an adult in good health.

This clone is a singleton in its sample. The rearrangement joins TRBV5-1 to TRBJ2-1; D might be TRBD1 (6 bases). Germline CDR1 SGHRS, CDR2 YFSETQ. The CDR3 is made up of 16 amino acids. The V gene lost 2 bases and the J gene lost 4 bases, with 16 bases spanning the gap. Here the CDR3 DNA reads TGCGCCAGCAGCTTCGGGCAGGGGACATGGTACAATGAGCAGTTCTTC. Residues: CASSFGQGTWYNEQFF.

This chain connects TRBV5-8 to TRBJ1-5; tentatively, D is TRBD1 (6 bases). Trimming removed 1 base from V and 9 bases from J, with 14 bases in between. The CDR3 sequence is 14 residues long. Germline assignment: CDR1 SGHTS and CDR2 YDEGEE. The CDR3 DNA follows: TGTGCCAGCAGCTTGTTAAAAGGGGGAAGGCCCCAGCATTTT. It specifies CASSLLKGGRPQHF. Together with reference TRBV5-8 and TRBJ1-5, the CDR3 gives the full variable domain: EAGVTQSPTHLIKTRGQQATLRCSPISGHTSVYWYQQALGLGLQFLLWYDEGEERNRGNFPPRFSGRQFPNYSSELNVNALELEDSALYLCASSLLKGGRPQHFGDGTRLSIL.

This clone occurred once. The rearrangement joins TRBV2 to TRBJ1-3; 7 positions agree with TRBD1. Germline V gene data show CDR1 as SNHLY and CDR2 as FYNNEI. This CDR3 has 13 amino acids. V was clipped by 11 bases and J by 1 base; unmatched bases: 5. The CDR3 DNA is TGTGCCGGAGCGACAGGGTCTGGAAACACCATATATTTT. Translating gives CAGATGSGNTIYF.

The chain has TRBV13 and TRBJ1-3; D gene uncertain. This CDR3 has 14 amino acids. Trimming stripped 2 bases from V and 0 bases from J, with 5 bases between. Per the germline V gene, CDR1 is PRHDT and CDR2 is FYEKMQ (reference sequence). CDR3 protein: CASSLRTSGNTIYF. The CDR3 region has the DNA TGTGCCAGCAGCTTACGGACCTCTGGAAACACCATATATTTT.

V and J are TRBV11-2 and TRBJ2-7, with no clear D. Germline CDR1 SGHAT, CDR2 FQNNGV. The CDR3 runs to 13 residues. Trimming stripped 5 bases from V and 6 bases from J, with 14 bases between. CDR3 sequence: CASSPGVPGEQYF. The CDR3 region has the DNA TGTGCCAGCAGCCCTGGAGTTCCGGGCGAGCAGTACTTC.

The chain couples TRBV21-1 to TRBJ2-1; the D segment call TRBD2 is taken from the table without a DNA check. TRBV21-1 is flagged as a pseudogene. This CDR3 region has 17 residues. CDR3 in DNA: TGTGCCAGCAGCCCCACCAAAGGGAGGGTCTCCAACTATGAGCAGTTCTTC. Translating it yields CASSPTKGRVSNYEQFF.

The J gene is TRBJ1-6, the V gene TRBV19; 8 bases align to TRBD1. Looked up from germline, CDR1 is LNHDA and CDR2 is SQIVND (reference sequence). V shed 5 bases, J shed 3 bases, and the junction held 6 bases outside the gene matches. This CDR3 contains 16 residues. The chain's CDR3 is CASSGSTGDYNSPLHF. DNA for the CDR3: TGTGCCAGTAGTGGATCGACAGGGGACTATAATTCACCCCTCCACTTT. The full variable domain, completed using reference TRBV19 and TRBJ1-6, is DGGITQSPKYLFRKEGQNVTLSCEQNLNHDAMYWYRQDPGQGLRLIYYSQIVNDFQKGDIAEGYSVSREKKESFPLTVTSAQKNPTAFYLCASSGSTGDYNSPLHFGNGTRLTVT.

V and J are TRBV2 and TRBJ2-7; D gene uncertain. Trimming took 9 bases from V and 4 from J, leaving 7 bases between them. Germline V gene sequence: CDR1 SNHLY, CDR2 FYNNEI. CDR3 length equals 10 residues. CDR3 protein: CASSQYEQYF. As DNA, the CDR3 is TGTGCCAGTTCCCAGTACGAGCAGTACTTC.

This clone was recorded only once. This chain uses TRBV19 with TRBJ2-3; 8 bases line up with TRBD1. V dropped 6 bases and J dropped 2; count of bases not matched to a gene: 7. The CDR3 runs to 15 residues. Germline loops: CDR1 LNHDA, CDR2 SQIVND (reference sequence). Here the CDR3 reads CASRSRGLVTDTQYF. The CDR3 DNA reads TGTGCCAGTAGGTCCAGGGGGCTGGTCACAGATACGCAGTATTTT.

The CDR3 sequence: CASRGGLGYGYTF. The CDR3 DNA reads TGTGCCAGTCGAGGGGGCTTGGGCTATGGCTACACCTTC. The chain employs TRBV19 and TRBJ1-2, with 7 nucleotides matching TRBD1. Trimming took 8 bases from V and 4 from J; bases not matched to a gene: 7. CDR3 length: 13 residues. CDR1 is LNHDA and CDR2 is SQIVND in the germline V gene (reference sequence).

The chain joins TRBV6-5 to TRBJ2-7, with TRBD2 identical over 9 bases. J gave up 3 bases and V 5 bases, and 8 bases lay outside the gene matches. There are 15 residues in the CDR3. From germline, CDR1 is MNHEY and CDR2 SVGAGI. The DNA of the CDR3 is TGTGCCAGCAGTCCTAGCGGGACTAGTCGCTACGAGCAGTACTTC. Translating gives CASSPSGTSRYEQYF.

CDR3 sequence reads: CASSHGLAASTDTQYF. Written as DNA, the CDR3 is TGTGCCAGCAGCCACGGACTAGCGGCTAGCACAGATACGCAGTATTTT. This chain links TRBV3-1 (or the pseudogene TRBV3-2) with TRBJ2-3; TRBD2 agrees at 10 bases. Germline CDR1 reads LGHDT; CDR2 reads YNNKEL (reference sequence). The CDR3 runs 16 residues. V lost 3 bases to trimming and J lost 0 bases; unmatched junction nucleotides: 3.

This clone was seen a few times. The rearrangement uses TRBV29-1 and TRBJ1-2, with a possible D match to TRBD1 (5 bases). CDR3 length: 12 amino acids. The V gene's germline CDR1 is SQVTM and CDR2 ANQGSEA. The V end was cut by 5 bases, the J end by 2 bases, with 9 bases between. CDR3 loop: CSVRAGNYGYTF. The CDR3 bases are TGCAGCGTTCGGGCAGGGAACTATGGCTACACCTTC. Full variable domain (outside the CDR3, taken from reference TRBV29-1 and TRBJ1-2): SAVISQKPSRDICQRGTSLTIQCQVDSQVTMMFWYRQQPGQSLTLIATANQGSEATYESGFVIDKFPISRPNLTFSTLTVSNMSPEDSSIYLCSVRAGNYGYTFGSGTRLTVV.

This clone was recorded only once. The CDR3: CASSMRSSDQPQHF. CDR3 bases: TGTGCCAGTAGTATGAGGTCTTCAGACCAGCCCCAGCATTTT. The rearrangement uses TRBV19 and TRBJ1-5; unclear D gene. The CDR3 covers 14 residues. Trimming left V 3 bases short and J 7 bases short, with 13 bases between. Germline lookup yields CDR1 LNHDA and CDR2 SQIVND (reference sequence).

The V call is TRBV7-8, the J call TRBJ1-1; D possibly corresponds to TRBD1 (6 bases). V gave up 2 bases and J gave up 5 bases, with 18 bases separating them. The germline V gene encodes CDR1 SGHVS and CDR2 FQNEAQ. The CDR3 has 16 residues. CDR3 DNA: TGTGCCAGCAGCTTAAGGGGGGGGGTCGAAGTTACTGAAGCTTTCTTT. Translated: CASSLRGGVEVTEAFF.

J is TRBJ1-4 and V is TRBV11-2; D uncertain. Trimming left V 5 bases short and J 0 bases short, with 13 bases between. CDR3 size: 16 residues. Germline lookup yields CDR1 SGHAT and CDR2 FQNNGV. The CDR3 DNA reads TGTGCCAGCAGCGCCTTCCGTTCTGCAACTAATGAAAAACTGTTTTTT. Its translation is CASSAFRSATNEKLFF.

For the CDR3, the DNA is TGTGCCAGCGGGATTCCCGGACAGCCCCAGCATTTT. Its protein is CASGIPGQPQHF. The V and J genes are TRBV6-5 and TRBJ1-5; D is undetermined. The CDR3 runs 12 residues. V shed 8 bases and J shed 7 bases, with 12 bases lying between them. Germline CDR1 reads MNHEY; CDR2 reads SVGAGI.

CDR3 nucleotide sequence: TGTGCCATCAGTGAAGGGCTCCTAGCAGGTAGAGAGACCCAGTACTTC. Residues: CAISEGLLAGRETQYF. The rearrangement links TRBV10-3 to TRBJ2-5, with D possibly TRBD2 on 5 matching bases. V dropped 3 bases and J dropped 4 bases, with 18 bases sitting between them. CDR1 and CDR2 from the germline V gene are ENHRY and SYGVKD. This CDR3 is built from 16 residues.

This clone was picked up one time. The genes are TRBV4-1 and TRBJ2-3; D is ambiguous. V lost 0 bases to trimming and J lost 3 bases, with 7 bases between them. This CDR3 region has 14 residues. CDR1 is MGHRA and CDR2 is YSYEKL in the germline V gene. The CDR3 here is CASSQDIRTDTQYF. CDR3 DNA sequence: TGCGCCAGCAGCCAAGATATTCGTACAGATACGCAGTATTTT.

This clone was picked up one time. The chain combines TRBV5-5 with TRBJ2-1; D gene uncertain. The CDR3 loop spans 15 amino acids. V lost 4 bases to trimming and J lost 2 bases, with 13 bases between them. CDR1 is SGHKS, CDR2 YYEKEE, per germline (reference sequence). For the CDR3, the DNA is TGTGCCAGCAGCCCTTCAGTGGGTACCTACAATGAGCAGTTCTTC. The encoded protein is CASSPSVGTYNEQFF.

This rearrangement joins TRBV28 to TRBJ2-7; D ambiguous. The V end lost 5 bases, the J end lost 5 bases, and 19 bases lay between the germline ends. CDR1 is MDHEN and CDR2 is SYDVKM in the germline V gene. The CDR3 loop spans 15 amino acids. CDR3 sequence reads: CASSRPHGQVHEQYF. The CDR3 coding sequence is TGTGCCAGCAGTCGACCTCACGGGCAGGTTCACGAGCAGTACTTC.

The CDR3: CASSQAQGDELFF. The CDR3 region has the DNA TGCGCCAGCAGCCAAGCGCAGGGTGACGAACTGTTTTTT. The chain links TRBV4-1 to TRBJ1-4, with D possibly being TRBD1 (5 bases). CDR1 and CDR2 (germline): MGHRA, YSYEKL. V lost 1 base, J lost 12 bases, and 12 bases lay in between. The CDR3 consists of 13 residues.

This clone has only one observation. The chain carries TRBV19 and TRBJ1-1, with unresolved D. The CDR3 extends over 12 amino acids. Germline V lookup: CDR1 LNHDA, CDR2 SQIVND (reference sequence). V was trimmed by 7 bases and J by 4 bases, leaving 10 bases between them. Here the CDR3 reads CASKAVGTEAFF. The CDR3, as DNA: TGTGCCAGTAAGGCAGTCGGCACTGAAGCTTTCTTT.

The J gene is TRBJ2-3, the V gene TRBV19; 7 nucleotides line up with TRBD1. J was trimmed by 0 bases and V by 4 bases; bases with no gene match: 7. This CDR3 is built from 16 residues. The germline gives CDR1 LNHDA, CDR2 SQIVND (reference sequence). The CDR3 region has the DNA TGTGCCAGTAGTACCCGAAAGGGGGCTAGCACAGATACGCAGTATTTT. It yields the protein CASSTRKGASTDTQYF.

The chain couples TRBV2 to TRBJ1-5, with TRBD1 matching 9 bases. The CDR3 consists of 15 residues. CDR1 and CDR2 (germline): SNHLY, FYNNEI. V shed 6 bases and J 0 bases; nucleotides not matched to a gene: 3. The CDR3 loop reads CASRGGQGSNQPQHF. CDR3 in DNA: TGTGCCAGCAGGGGGGGACAGGGTAGCAATCAGCCCCAGCATTTT.

This clone was recorded once. The J gene is TRBJ1-2, the V gene TRBV5-6; 7 nucleotides align to TRBD1. Trimming at V came to 4 bases and at J to 7 bases, leaving 10 bases not matched to a gene. Germline CDR1 reads SGHDT; CDR2 reads YYEEEE. The length of the CDR3 is 14 residues. The CDR3 DNA follows: TGTGCCAGCAGCACCGGAAGGGGGCGAGGTGGCTACACCTTC. Translation: CASSTGRGRGGYTF.

The rearrangement links TRBV5-6 to TRBJ2-3; the D call may be TRBD1 or TRBD2 (5 bases each). The germline V and J ends were trimmed by 2 bases and 1 base, with 8 bases remaining between them. The CDR3 runs to 14 residues. Germline CDR1 reads SGHDT; CDR2 reads YYEEEE. The CDR3 nucleotides read TGTGCCAGCAGCTTTGGGACGCGCACAGATACGCAGTATTTT. Its translation: CASSFGTRTDTQYF.

This chain links TRBV5-6 with TRBJ2-7; D is undetermined. Trimming stripped 0 bases from V and 2 bases from J, with 12 bases between. There are 15 residues in the CDR3. Per germline, CDR1 SGHDT and CDR2 YYEEEE. The DNA for the CDR3 is TGTGCCAGCAGCTTGGCCAACGGACCCCCCTACGAGCAGTACTTC. Amino acids: CASSLANGPPYEQYF.

The V call is TRBV12-3 or TRBV12-4, the J call TRBJ2-1, with D uncertain. CDR3 length: 12 amino acids. The germline V and J ends were trimmed by 5 bases and 8 bases, with 10 bases remaining between them. The CDR3 bases are TGTGCCAGCAGTGGACCAGTCGATGAGCAGTTCTTC. This codes for CASSGPVDEQFF.